This entry describes one T cell receptor (beta chain). Reverse transcription of roughly 0.5 to 1 ug RNA was carried out with random hexamers. TCRdb itself ran the immunoSEQ multiplex PCR reads through MiXCR, one entry per CDR3 protein. This table has some 190,000 distinct CDR3 sequences, about 95% appearing once. This record comes from a study of CD8 T cells in Susac syndrome. CDR3 size: 18 residues. Trimming took 3 bases from V and 0 from J; bases not matched to a gene: 9. Looked up from germline, CDR1 is SGHRS and CDR2 is YFSETQ. Source material: CD4+ T cells from PBMCs. This receptor was identified in a human donor in good health. The J gene is TRBJ2-6, the V gene TRBV5-1; the match to TRBD1 covers 7 bases. The CDR3 loop is CASSWGQPLHSGANVLTF. The CDR3 region has the DNA TGCGCCAGCAGCTGGGGACAGCCCCTCCACTCTGGGGCCAACGTCCTGACTTTC.